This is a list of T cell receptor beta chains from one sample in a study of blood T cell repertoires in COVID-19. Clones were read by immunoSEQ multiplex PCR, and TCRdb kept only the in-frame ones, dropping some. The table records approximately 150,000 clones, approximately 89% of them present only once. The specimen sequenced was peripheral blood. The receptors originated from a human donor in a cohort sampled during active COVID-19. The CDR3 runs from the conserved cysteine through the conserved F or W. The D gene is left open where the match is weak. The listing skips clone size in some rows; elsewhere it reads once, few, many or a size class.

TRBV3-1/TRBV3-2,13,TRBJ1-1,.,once,TGTGCCAGCAGCCTAGGGGGGGTCACTGAAGCTTTCTTT,CASSLGGVTEAFF
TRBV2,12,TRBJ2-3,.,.,TGTGCCAGCAGTAGGAGCGAAGATACGCAGTATTTT,CASSRSEDTQYF
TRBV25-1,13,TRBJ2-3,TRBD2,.,TGTGCCAGCGGGGGAGGGATTGCAGATACGCAGTATTTT,CASGGGIADTQYF
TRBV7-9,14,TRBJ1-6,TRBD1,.,TGTGCCAGCAGCTCGACAGGGTTATCCACACCCCTCCACTTT,CASSSTGLSTPLHF
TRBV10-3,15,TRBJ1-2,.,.,TGTGCCATCAGTGAGTCTGGCAGTAACAACTATGGCTACACCTTC,CAISESGSNNYGYTF
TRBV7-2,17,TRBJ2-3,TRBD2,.,TGTGCCAGCAGCTTATTCGCGGGGGGATATATCACAGATACGCAGTATTTT,CASSLFAGGYITDTQYF
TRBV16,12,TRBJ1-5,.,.,TGTGCCAGCAGCCAGGGAGTACAGCCCCAGCATTTT,CASSQGVQPQHF
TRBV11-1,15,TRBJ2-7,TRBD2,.,TGTGCCAGCAGCTTAGAAGCGGGGGGCTCCTACGAGCAGTACTTC,CASSLEAGGSYEQYF
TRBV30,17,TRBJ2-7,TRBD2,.,TGTGCCTGGGCCCCCTCCCGACTAGCGGGGGTACCCTACGAGCAGTACTTC,CAWAPSRLAGVPYEQYF
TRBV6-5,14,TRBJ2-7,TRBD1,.,TGTGCCAGCAGACCCAGGGGGCTAACCTACGAGCAGTACTTC,CASRPRGLTYEQYF
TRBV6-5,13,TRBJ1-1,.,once,TGTGCCAGCAACGGGTGGCCAGGGACTGAAGCTTTCTTT,CASNGWPGTEAFF
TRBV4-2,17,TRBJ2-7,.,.,TGTGCCAGCAGCCAAGATTTCGCCAGGGCGTTGTCCTACGAGCAGTACTTC,CASSQDFARALSYEQYF
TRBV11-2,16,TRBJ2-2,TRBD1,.,TGTGCCAGCAGCTTAGAAGGGACAGGGTTAACCGGGGAGCTGTTTTTT,CASSLEGTGLTGELFF
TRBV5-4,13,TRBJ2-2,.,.,TGTGCCAGCAGCCCCGCGAACACCGGGGAGCTGTTTTTT,CASSPANTGELFF
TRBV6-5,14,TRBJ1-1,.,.,TGTGCCAGCAGTTACTCGGGGGGGCCAACTGAAGCTTTCTTT,CASSYSGGPTEAFF
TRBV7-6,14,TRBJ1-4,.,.,TGTGCCAGCAGACGTAGCGGAACAAATGAAAAACTGTTTTTT,CASRRSGTNEKLFF
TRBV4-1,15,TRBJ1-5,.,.,TGCGCCAGCAGCCAAGGGAGGACTAGCAATCAGCCCCAGCATTTT,CASSQGRTSNQPQHF
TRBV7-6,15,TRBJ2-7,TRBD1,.,TGTGCCAGCAGCTTAGCCCCGGGACAGGGATACGAGCAGTACTTC,CASSLAPGQGYEQYF
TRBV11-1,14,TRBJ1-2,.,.,TGTGCCAGCAGCTCTCTACGGGGGACCTATGGCTACACCTTC,CASSSLRGTYGYTF
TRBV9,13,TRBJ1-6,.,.,TGTGCCAGCAGCGTAGGTGAGGGTACCCCCCTCCACTTT,CASSVGEGTPLHF
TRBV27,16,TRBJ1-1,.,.,TGTGCCAGCAGTTTAAGGTCAGGGAGGGTGAACACTGAAGCTTTCTTT,CASSLRSGRVNTEAFF
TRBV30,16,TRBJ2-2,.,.,TGTGCCTGGAGGCCTCCTTCTAGACGAGCCACCGGGGAGCTGTTTTTT,CAWRPPSRRATGELFF
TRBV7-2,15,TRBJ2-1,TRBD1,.,TGTGCCAGCAGCTTAGGACAGGGGGGCTACAATGAGCAGTTCTTC,CASSLGQGGYNEQFF
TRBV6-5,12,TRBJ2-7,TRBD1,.,TGTGCCAGCAGACAGGGGTTCGGCGAGCAGTACTTC,CASRQGFGEQYF
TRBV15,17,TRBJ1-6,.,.,TGTGCCACCAGCCGCACAGGAGGGTTGGCGAATAATTCACCCCTCCACTTT,CATSRTGGLANNSPLHF
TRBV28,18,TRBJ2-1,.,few,TGTGCCAGCAGTTTATGGGAGCGGGTTAGGGCGGGATACAATGAGCAGTTCTTC,CASSLWERVRAGYNEQFF
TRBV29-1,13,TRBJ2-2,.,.,TGCAGCGTCGCAGGCAGGTACACCGGGGAGCTGTTTTTT,CSVAGRYTGELFF
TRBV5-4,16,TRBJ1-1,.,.,TGTGCCAGCAGCTTAGCAGGGGCGGCGGGAGGCACTGAAGCTTTCTTT,CASSLAGAAGGTEAFF
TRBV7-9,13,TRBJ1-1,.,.,TGTGCCAGCACCCTAGGGAGGAACACTGAAGCTTTCTTT,CASTLGRNTEAFF
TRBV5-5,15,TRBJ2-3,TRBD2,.,TGTGCCAGCAGCTTGACGTCGGGGGGGACAGATACGCAGTATTTT,CASSLTSGGTDTQYF
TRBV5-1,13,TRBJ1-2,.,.,TGCGCCAGAATCGGACACGGCATCTATGGCTACACCTTC,CARIGHGIYGYTF
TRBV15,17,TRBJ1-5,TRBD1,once,TGTGCCACCAGCAGAGATCCCGGGACAGGCCTAAATCAGCCCCAGCATTTT,CATSRDPGTGLNQPQHF
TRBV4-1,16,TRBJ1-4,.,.,TGCGCCAGCAGACACACTCCAGGGCCGGCTAATGAAAAACTGTTTTTT,CASRHTPGPANEKLFF
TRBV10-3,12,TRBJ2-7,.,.,TGTGCCATCAGTGAACACACCTACGAGCAGTACTTC,CAISEHTYEQYF
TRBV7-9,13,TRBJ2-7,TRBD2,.,TGTGCCAGCAGAGGCGGGGGTGCCTACGAGCAGTACTTC,CASRGGGAYEQYF
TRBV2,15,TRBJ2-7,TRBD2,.,TGTGCCAGCCTTCGGACTAGCGGGGGCTCTGGGGAGCAGTACTTC,CASLRTSGGSGEQYF
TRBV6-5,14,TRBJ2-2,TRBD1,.,TGTGCCAGCAGGCTTACAGGGGCCACCGGGGAGCTGTTTTTT,CASRLTGATGELFF
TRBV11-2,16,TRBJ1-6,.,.,TGTGCCAGCAGCTTAGTTCCCGCAGGGGATAATTCACCCCTCCACTTT,CASSLVPAGDNSPLHF
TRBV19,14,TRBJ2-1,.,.,TGTGCCAGTAGCCTCAGGGGCTCCTACAATGAGCAGTTCTTC,CASSLRGSYNEQFF
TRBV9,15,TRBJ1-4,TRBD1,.,TGTGCCAGCGGGAGGGGACAGGGAGGTAATGAAAAACTGTTTTTT,CASGRGQGGNEKLFF
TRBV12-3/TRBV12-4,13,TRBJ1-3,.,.,TGTGCCAGTTCGGGGGACTCTGGAAACACCATATATTTT,CASSGDSGNTIYF
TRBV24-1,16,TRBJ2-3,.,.,TGTGCCACCAGCGCAGGGGGGCGGGGGGCCACAGATACGCAGTATTTT,CATSAGGRGATDTQYF
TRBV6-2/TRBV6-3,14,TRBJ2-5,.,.,TGTGCCAGCAGTTACGGTCTGATTCTACAGACCCAGTACTTC,CASSYGLILQTQYF
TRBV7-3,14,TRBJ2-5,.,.,TGTGCCAGCAGCCGAGGACAGCCACAAGAGACCCAGTACTTC,CASSRGQPQETQYF
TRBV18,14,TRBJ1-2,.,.,TGTGCCAGCTCACCATCCACAGGCAACTATGGCTACACCTTC,CASSPSTGNYGYTF
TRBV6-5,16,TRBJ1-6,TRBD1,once,TGTGCCAGCAGTTACTCGAGACAGGGCTATAATTCACCCCTCCACTTT,CASSYSRQGYNSPLHF
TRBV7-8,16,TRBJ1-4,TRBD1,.,TGTGCCAGCAGTCCAGTTAACAGGGGAGGATATGAAAAACTGTTTTTT,CASSPVNRGGYEKLFF
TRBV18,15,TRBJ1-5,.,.,TGTGCCAGCTCACCACTTCAGGGTCGTGGTCAGCCCCAGCATTTT,CASSPLQGRGQPQHF
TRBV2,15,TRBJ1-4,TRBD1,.,TGTGCCAGCATCCGAACAGGGGTAGGGGGTGAAAAACTGTTTTTT,CASIRTGVGGEKLFF
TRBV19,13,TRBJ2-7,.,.,TGTGCCAGTAGTACCCGCGGCCCCTACGAGCAGTACTTC,CASSTRGPYEQYF
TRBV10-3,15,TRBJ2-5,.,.,TGTGCCACCAAGCAAAGACAGAACCTTCTGGAGACCCAGTACTTC,CATKQRQNLLETQYF
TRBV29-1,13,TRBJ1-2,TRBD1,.,TGCAGCGTTGTACAGGGGGCTAACTATGGCTACACCTTC,CSVVQGANYGYTF
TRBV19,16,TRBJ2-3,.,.,TGTGCCAGTAGTATAGATCAGCAGGGGCGCACAGATACGCAGTATTTT,CASSIDQQGRTDTQYF
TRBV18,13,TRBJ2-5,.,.,TGTGCCAGCTCACCAACGGCAGGGGAGACCCAGTACTTC,CASSPTAGETQYF
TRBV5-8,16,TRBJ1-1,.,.,TGTGCCAGCAGCTTAACTGACAGCCTAATGAACACTGAAGCTTTCTTT,CASSLTDSLMNTEAFF